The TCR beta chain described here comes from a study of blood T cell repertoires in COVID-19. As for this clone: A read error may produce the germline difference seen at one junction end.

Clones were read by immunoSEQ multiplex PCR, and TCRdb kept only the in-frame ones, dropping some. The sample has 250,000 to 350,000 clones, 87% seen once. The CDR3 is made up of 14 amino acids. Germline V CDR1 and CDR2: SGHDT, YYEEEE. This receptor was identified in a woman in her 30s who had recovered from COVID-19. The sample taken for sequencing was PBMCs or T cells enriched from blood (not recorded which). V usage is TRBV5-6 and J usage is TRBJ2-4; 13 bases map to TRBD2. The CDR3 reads CASSLTSGGAEENF. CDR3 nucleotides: TGTGCCAGCAGCTTGACTAGCGGGGGGGCCGAGGAAAACTTC.